The table lists the clone carrying this T cell receptor beta chain with a few counts. The data were taken from a study of T-cell reconstitution after alpha-beta-depleted transplantation in children. Preparation of the TCRbeta library was carried out with unique molecular identifiers. In TCRdb, the PCR reads were re-called with MiXCR into one record per CDR3 protein. The sample records hundreds of thousands of distinct CDR3 sequences, roughly 13% being singletons. Trimming pared 3 bases from V and 0 bases from J, leaving 11 bases between. The CDR3 is 15 amino acids. CDR1 and CDR2 (germline): DFQATT, SNEGSKA (reference sequence).

The sequencing used PBMCs, mostly from graft donor cells, collected 360 days after TCRalphabeta/CD19-depleted stem cell transplant. The receptor was isolated from a male patient younger than 18 who had a stem cell transplant for acute myeloid leukemia, so the T cells may come from the graft donor. The V and J genes are TRBV20-1 and TRBJ1-4; D might be TRBD1 (5 bases). Here the CDR3 DNA reads TGCAGTGCTAGTAATACAGGCGCAACTAATGAAAAACTGTTTTTT. As protein: CSASNTGATNEKLFF.